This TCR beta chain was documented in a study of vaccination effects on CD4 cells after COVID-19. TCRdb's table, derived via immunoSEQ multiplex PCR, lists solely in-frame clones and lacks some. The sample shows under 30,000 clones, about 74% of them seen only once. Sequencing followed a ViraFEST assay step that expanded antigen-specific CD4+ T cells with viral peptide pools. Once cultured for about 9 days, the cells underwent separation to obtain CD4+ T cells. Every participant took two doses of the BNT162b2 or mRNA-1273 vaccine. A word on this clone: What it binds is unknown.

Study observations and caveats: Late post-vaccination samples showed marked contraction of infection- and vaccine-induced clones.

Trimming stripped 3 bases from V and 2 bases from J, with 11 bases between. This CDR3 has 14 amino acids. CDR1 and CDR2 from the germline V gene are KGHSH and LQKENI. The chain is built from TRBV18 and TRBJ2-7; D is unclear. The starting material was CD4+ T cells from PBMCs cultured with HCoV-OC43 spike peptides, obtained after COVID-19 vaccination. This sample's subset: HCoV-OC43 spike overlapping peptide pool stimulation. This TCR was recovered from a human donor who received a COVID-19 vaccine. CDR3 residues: CASSPPAVAYEQYF. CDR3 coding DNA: TGTGCCAGCTCACCCCCGGCCGTAGCCTACGAGCAGTACTTC.